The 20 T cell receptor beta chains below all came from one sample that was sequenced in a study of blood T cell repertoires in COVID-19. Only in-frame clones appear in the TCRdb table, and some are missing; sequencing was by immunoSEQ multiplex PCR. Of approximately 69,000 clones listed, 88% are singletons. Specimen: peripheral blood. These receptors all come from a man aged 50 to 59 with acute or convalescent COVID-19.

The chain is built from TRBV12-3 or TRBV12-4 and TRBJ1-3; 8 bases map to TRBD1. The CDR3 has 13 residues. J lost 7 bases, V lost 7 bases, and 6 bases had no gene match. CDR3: CASIGQGSNTIYF. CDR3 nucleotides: TGTGCCAGCATTGGACAGGGCAGTAACACCATATATTTT.

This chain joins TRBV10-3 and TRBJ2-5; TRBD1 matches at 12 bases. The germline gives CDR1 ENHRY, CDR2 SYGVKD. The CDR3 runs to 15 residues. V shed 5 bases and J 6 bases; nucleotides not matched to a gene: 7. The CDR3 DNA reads TGTGCCATCAGTACCGGGACAGGGGGCGTACAGACCCAGTACTTC. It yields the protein CAISTGTGGVQTQYF.

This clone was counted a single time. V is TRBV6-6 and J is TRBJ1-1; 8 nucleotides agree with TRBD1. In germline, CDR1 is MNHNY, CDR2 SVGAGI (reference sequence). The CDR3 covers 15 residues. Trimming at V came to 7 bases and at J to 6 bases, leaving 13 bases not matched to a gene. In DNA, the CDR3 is TGTGCCAGCAATTCAGGGGGCAATTCTCTGCCTGAAGCTTTCTTT. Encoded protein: CASNSGGNSLPEAFF.

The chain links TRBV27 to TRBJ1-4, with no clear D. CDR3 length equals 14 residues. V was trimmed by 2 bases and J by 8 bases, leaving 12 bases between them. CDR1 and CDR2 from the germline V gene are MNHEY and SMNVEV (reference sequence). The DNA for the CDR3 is TGTGCCAGCAGTTTAGGGCAGCGGGTGGAAAAACTGTTTTTT. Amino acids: CASSLGQRVEKLFF. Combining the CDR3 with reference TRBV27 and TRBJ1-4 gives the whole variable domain EAQVTQNPRYLITVTGKKLTVTCSQNMNHEYMSWYRQDPGLGLRQIYYSMNVEVTDKGDVPEGYKVSRKEKRNFPLILESPSPNQTSLYFCASSLGQRVEKLFFGSGTQLSVL.

The CDR3 DNA reads as TGTGCCAGCAGTTATTACCGGGACAGGAACACCGGGGAGCTGTTTTTT. It translates to CASSYYRDRNTGELFF. V and J are TRBV6-5 and TRBJ2-2; 7 bases match TRBD1. The V gene's germline CDR1 is MNHEY and CDR2 SVGAGI. Germline trimming cut 3 bases from V and 1 base from J; bases unmatched to any gene: 5. This CDR3 comprises 16 residues.

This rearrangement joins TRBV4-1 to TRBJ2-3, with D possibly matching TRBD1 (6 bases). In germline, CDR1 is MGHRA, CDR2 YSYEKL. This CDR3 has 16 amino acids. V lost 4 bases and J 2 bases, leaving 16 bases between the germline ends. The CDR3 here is CASSPTGQRYTDTQYF. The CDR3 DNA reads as TGCGCCAGCAGCCCCACGGGACAAAGATACACAGATACGCAGTATTTT.

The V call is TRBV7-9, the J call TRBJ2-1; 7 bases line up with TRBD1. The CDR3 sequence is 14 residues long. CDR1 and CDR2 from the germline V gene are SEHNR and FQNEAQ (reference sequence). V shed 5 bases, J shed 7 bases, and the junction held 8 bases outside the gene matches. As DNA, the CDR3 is TGTGCCAGCAGCCTTGACAGGGTTACAAATGAGCAGTTCTTC. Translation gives CASSLDRVTNEQFF.

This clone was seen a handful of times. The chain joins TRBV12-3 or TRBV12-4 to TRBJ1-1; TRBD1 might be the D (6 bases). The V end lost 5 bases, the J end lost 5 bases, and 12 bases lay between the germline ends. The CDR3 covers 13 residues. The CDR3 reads CASSAQGWTEAFF. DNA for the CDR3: TGTGCCAGCAGTGCACAGGGATGGACTGAAGCTTTCTTT.

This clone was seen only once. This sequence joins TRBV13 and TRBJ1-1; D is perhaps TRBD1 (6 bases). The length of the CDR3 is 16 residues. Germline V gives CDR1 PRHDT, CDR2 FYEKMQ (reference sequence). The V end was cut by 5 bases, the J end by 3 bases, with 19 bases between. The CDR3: CASSQGMGALDTEAFF. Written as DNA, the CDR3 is TGTGCCAGCAGCCAAGGAATGGGGGCCCTTGACACTGAAGCTTTCTTT. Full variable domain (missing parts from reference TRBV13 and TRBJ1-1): AAGVIQSPRHLIKEKRETATLKCYPIPRHDTVYWYQQGPGQDPQFLISFYEKMQSDKGSIPDRFSAQQFSDYHSELNMSSLELGDSALYFCASSQGMGALDTEAFFGQGTRLTVV.

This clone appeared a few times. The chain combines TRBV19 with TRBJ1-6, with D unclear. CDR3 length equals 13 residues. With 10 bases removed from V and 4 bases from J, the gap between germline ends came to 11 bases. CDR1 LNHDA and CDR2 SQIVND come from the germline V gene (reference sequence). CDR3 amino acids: CATHTGYNSPLHF. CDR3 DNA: TGTGCCACCCACACGGGATATAATTCACCCCTCCACTTT. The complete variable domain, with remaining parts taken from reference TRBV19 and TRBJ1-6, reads DGGITQSPKYLFRKEGQNVTLSCEQNLNHDAMYWYRQDPGQGLRLIYYSQIVNDFQKGDIAEGYSVSREKKESFPLTVTSAQKNPTAFYLCATHTGYNSPLHFGNGTRLTVT.

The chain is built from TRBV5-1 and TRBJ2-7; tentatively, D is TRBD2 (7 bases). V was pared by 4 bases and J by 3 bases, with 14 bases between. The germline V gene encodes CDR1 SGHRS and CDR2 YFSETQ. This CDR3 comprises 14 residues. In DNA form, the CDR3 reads TGCGCCAGCAGCGGGGGGGACACGGACTACGAGCAGTACTTC. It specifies CASSGGDTDYEQYF.

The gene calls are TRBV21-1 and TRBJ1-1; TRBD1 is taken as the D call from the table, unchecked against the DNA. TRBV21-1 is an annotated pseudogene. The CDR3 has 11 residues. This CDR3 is CASSRGHAAFF. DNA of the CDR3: TGTGCCAGCAGCAGGGGACACGCGGCTTTCTTT.

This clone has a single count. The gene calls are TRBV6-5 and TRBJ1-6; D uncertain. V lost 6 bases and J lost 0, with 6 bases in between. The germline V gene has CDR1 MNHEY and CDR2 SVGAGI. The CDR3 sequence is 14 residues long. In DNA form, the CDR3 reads TGTGCCAGCAGGCGTTTCTCCTATAATTCACCCCTCCACTTT. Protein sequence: CASRRFSYNSPLHF.

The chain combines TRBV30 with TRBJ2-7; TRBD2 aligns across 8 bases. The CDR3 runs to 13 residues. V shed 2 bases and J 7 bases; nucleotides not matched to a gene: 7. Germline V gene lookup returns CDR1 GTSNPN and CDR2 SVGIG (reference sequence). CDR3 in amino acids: CAWSLAGGKEQYF. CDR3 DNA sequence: TGTGCCTGGAGTCTGGCGGGGGGTAAAGAGCAGTACTTC.

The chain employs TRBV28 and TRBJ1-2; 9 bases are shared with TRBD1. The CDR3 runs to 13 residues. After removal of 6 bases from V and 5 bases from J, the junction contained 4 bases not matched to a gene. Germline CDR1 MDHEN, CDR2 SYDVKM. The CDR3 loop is CASSQGQGYGYTF. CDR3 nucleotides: TGTGCCAGCAGCCAGGGACAGGGATATGGCTACACCTTC.

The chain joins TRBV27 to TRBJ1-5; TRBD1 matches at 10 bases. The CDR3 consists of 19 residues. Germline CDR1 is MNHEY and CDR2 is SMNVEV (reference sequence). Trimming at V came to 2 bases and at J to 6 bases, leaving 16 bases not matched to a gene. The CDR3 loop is CASSLHPVTGGGWGQPQHF. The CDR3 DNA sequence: TGTGCCAGCAGTTTACATCCGGTGACAGGGGGCGGATGGGGTCAGCCCCAGCATTTT.

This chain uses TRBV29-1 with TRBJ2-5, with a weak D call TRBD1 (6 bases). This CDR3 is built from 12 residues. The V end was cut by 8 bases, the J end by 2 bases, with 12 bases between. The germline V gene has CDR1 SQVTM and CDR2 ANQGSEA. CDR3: CSSGGQQETQYF. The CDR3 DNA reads TGCAGCTCCGGCGGACAGCAAGAGACCCAGTACTTC. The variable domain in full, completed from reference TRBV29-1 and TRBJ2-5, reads SAVISQKPSRDICQRGTSLTIQCQVDSQVTMMFWYRQQPGQSLTLIATANQGSEATYESGFVIDKFPISRPNLTFSTLTVSNMSPEDSSIYLCSSGGQQETQYFGPGTRLLVL.

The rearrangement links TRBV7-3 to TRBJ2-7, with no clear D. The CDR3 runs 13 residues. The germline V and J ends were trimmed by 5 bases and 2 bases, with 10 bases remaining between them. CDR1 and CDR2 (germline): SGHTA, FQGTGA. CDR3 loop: CASSPGSAYEQYF. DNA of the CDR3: TGTGCCAGCAGCCCAGGATCAGCCTACGAGCAGTACTTC.

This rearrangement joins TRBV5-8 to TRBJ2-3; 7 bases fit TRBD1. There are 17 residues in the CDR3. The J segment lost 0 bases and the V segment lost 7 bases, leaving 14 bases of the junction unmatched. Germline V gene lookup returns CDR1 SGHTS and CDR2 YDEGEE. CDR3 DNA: TGTGCCAGCTCCTCTTTAGGGGGCATTATAAGCACAGATACGCAGTATTTT. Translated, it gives CASSSLGGIISTDTQYF.

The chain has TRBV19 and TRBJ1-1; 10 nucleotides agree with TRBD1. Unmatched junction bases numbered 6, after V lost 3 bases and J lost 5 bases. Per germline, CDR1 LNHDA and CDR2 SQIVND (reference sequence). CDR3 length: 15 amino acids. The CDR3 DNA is TGTGCCAGTAGTATTCTGGGACAGGGGAGTACTGAAGCTTTCTTT. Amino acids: CASSILGQGSTEAFF.